These 32 T cell receptor beta chains originate from one sample sequenced in a study of T cell responses to AZD1222 COVID-19 vaccine. The protocol was immunoSEQ multiplex PCR, while the TCRdb copy is restricted to in-frame clones and leaves out a portion. The sample consists of around 100,000 clones, around 85% of them appearing once. The sequencing here drew on peripheral blood, taken on day 0 of AZD1222 vaccination. These receptors came from an adult in good health.

This clone has only one observation. The chain recombines TRBV7-2 with TRBJ2-1; TRBD1 matches at 8 bases. The CDR3 runs to 14 residues. CDR1 is SGHTA, CDR2 FQGNSA, per germline. The junction had 6 bases not matched to a gene; V was cut back by 4 bases and J by 7 bases. CDR3: CASSSRTGYNEQFF. In DNA form, the CDR3 reads TGTGCCAGCAGCTCCCGGACAGGGTATAATGAGCAGTTCTTC.

This clone was seen a few times. V usage is TRBV5-1 and J usage is TRBJ1-2, with D possibly being TRBD1 (5 bases). V lost 0 bases and J lost 6, with 9 bases in between. The germline V gene encodes CDR1 SGHRS and CDR2 YFSETQ. The CDR3 sequence is 13 residues long. The CDR3 here is CASSLEGTDGYTF. In nucleotides, the CDR3 is TGCGCCAGCAGCTTGGAGGGGACGGATGGCTACACCTTC.

The V call is TRBV10-3, the J call TRBJ2-7, with 14 bases that match TRBD2. The CDR3 sequence is 15 residues long. V lost 3 bases and J lost 9; bases outside the gene matches: 7. CDR1 and CDR2 (germline): ENHRY, SYGVKD. The CDR3 sequence is CAISETGTSGSPQYF. As DNA, the CDR3 is TGTGCCATCAGTGAAACTGGGACTAGCGGGAGTCCGCAGTACTTC.

The genes are TRBV6-5 and TRBJ2-2; 7 nucleotides align to TRBD2. CDR3 length: 16 amino acids. The V segment lost 0 bases and the J segment 3 bases; nucleotides outside the gene matches: 4. Per germline, CDR1 MNHEY and CDR2 SVGAGI. DNA for the CDR3: TGTGCCAGCAGTTACTCGGGGCTAGCGGACACCGGGGAGCTGTTTTTT. The encoded protein is CASSYSGLADTGELFF.

The CDR3 is CASSEEGLAGGWDNEQFF. The CDR3 DNA sequence: TGTGCCAGCAGTGAAGAGGGACTAGCGGGAGGGTGGGACAATGAGCAGTTCTTC. V is TRBV2 and J is TRBJ2-1; TRBD2 matches 16 bases. The CDR3 has 18 residues. Germline CDR1 and CDR2: SNHLY and FYNNEI. J gave up 5 bases and V 1 base, and 5 bases lay outside the gene matches.

This chain connects TRBV3-1 (or the pseudogene TRBV3-2) to TRBJ1-5; no clear D gene. V lost 3 bases to trimming and J lost 10 bases, with 10 bases between them. Germline CDR1 is LGHDT and CDR2 is YNNKEL (reference sequence). The CDR3 contains 12 residues. Written as DNA, the CDR3 is TGTGCCAGCAGCCAGGAGCCGGGACCCCAGCATTTT. Amino acid sequence: CASSQEPGPQHF.

This chain uses TRBV10-2 with TRBJ1-4; weak D call: TRBD1 (6 bases). The length of the CDR3 is 14 residues. V shed 6 bases and J shed 2 bases, with 10 bases lying between them. Germline CDR1 and CDR2: WSHSY and SAAADI. The CDR3 region is CASRQGRTNEKLFF. CDR3 sequence (DNA): TGCGCCAGCAGACAGGGAAGGACTAATGAAAAACTGTTTTTT.

About this clone itself: Its ends do not fully match the called genes, so a read error is possible. This sequence joins TRBV29-1 and TRBJ1-2; tentatively, D is TRBD1 (5 bases). Per germline, CDR1 SQVTM and CDR2 ANQGSEA. This CDR3 spans 12 amino acids. CDR3 nucleotides: TGCAGCGTTATAACTCTGGGGGACTCCGGGCTCTTC. It encodes CSVITLGDSGLF.

This clone was counted a few times. The V gene is TRBV6-2 or TRBV6-3, the J gene TRBJ1-1; D is unresolved. The CDR3 is made up of 12 amino acids. Germline loops: CDR1 MNHEY, CDR2 SVGEGT. Deletions cut 2 bases from V and 5 bases from J, with 6 bases between. The CDR3 DNA reads as TGTGCCAGCAGTTACGGAGAGACTGAAGCTTTCTTT. Its translation: CASSYGETEAFF.

This clone was observed once. The rearrangement joins TRBV29-1 to TRBJ2-7; 7 bases map to TRBD1. The J segment lost 2 bases and the V segment lost 7 bases, leaving 5 bases of the junction unmatched. The CDR3 consists of 12 residues. Germline assignment: CDR1 SQVTM and CDR2 ANQGSEA. The CDR3 bases are TGCAGCGGGGGCGACAGGGCCTACGAGCAGTACTTC. It specifies CSGGDRAYEQYF.

In its sample, this clone was seen a few times. V usage is TRBV10-1 and J usage is TRBJ1-1; 9 bases map to TRBD1. CDR3 length: 14 amino acids. The germline V gene has CDR1 WNHNN and CDR2 SYGVQD (reference sequence). V shed 3 bases and J 5 bases; nucleotides not matched to a gene: 4. In nucleotides, the CDR3 is TGCGCCAGCAGTGACGGACAGGGGTGGACTGAAGCTTTCTTT. Its translation: CASSDGQGWTEAFF.

J is TRBJ2-1 and V is TRBV11-2; TRBD1 matches 8 bases. The ends lost 3 bases at V and 6 bases at J; junction bases unmatched: 4. The length of the CDR3 is 14 residues. The V gene's germline CDR1 is SGHAT and CDR2 FQNNGV. The CDR3 DNA reads as TGTGCCAGCAGCTTGGACAGGGCGGTCAATGAGCAGTTCTTC. Its translation: CASSLDRAVNEQFF.

This chain connects TRBV6-5 to TRBJ1-1; D is ambiguous. The CDR3 contains 15 residues. Trimming removed 1 base at V and 0 bases at J, with 9 bases between. The germline V gene encodes CDR1 MNHEY and CDR2 SVGAGI. The CDR3 DNA follows: TGTGCCAGCAGTTACTTCCCAGAGATGAACACTGAAGCTTTCTTT. This gives the protein CASSYFPEMNTEAFF.

The chain is built from TRBV29-1 and TRBJ1-2, with TRBD1 as a possible D gene (5 bases). There are 12 residues in the CDR3. Between the trimmed V and J ends, which lost 3 bases and 3 bases, there was a span of 8 bases. The germline V gene has CDR1 SQVTM and CDR2 ANQGSEA. Written as DNA, the CDR3 is TGCAGCGTTGACAGGGACCACTATGGCTACACCTTC. This encodes CSVDRDHYGYTF.

This chain connects TRBV10-3 to TRBJ1-5; 7 bases are shared with TRBD1. Unmatched junction bases numbered 2, after V lost 0 bases and J lost 0 bases. The germline gives CDR1 ENHRY, CDR2 SYGVKD. This CDR3 has 16 amino acids. The CDR3 sequence is CAISESRGPSNQPQHF. For the CDR3, the DNA is TGTGCCATCAGTGAGTCTAGGGGGCCTAGCAATCAGCCCCAGCATTTT.

This sequence joins TRBV5-1 and TRBJ2-7; 7 nucleotides line up with TRBD2. The junction had 9 bases not matched to a gene; V was cut back by 2 bases and J by 4 bases. This CDR3 contains 15 residues. Germline V gene lookup returns CDR1 SGHRS and CDR2 YFSETQ. In DNA, the CDR3 is TGCGCCAGCAGCTTAGGGGCGGGAGTATTTTACGAGCAGTACTTC. Protein sequence: CASSLGAGVFYEQYF.

The chain employs TRBV4-2 and TRBJ2-3; the D is unclear. Germline loops: CDR1 LGHNA, CDR2 YNFKEQ. V lost 6 bases and J 1 base, leaving 11 bases between the germline ends. The CDR3 loop spans 14 amino acids. The CDR3 spells CASSNLPRTDTQYF. CDR3 in DNA: TGTGCCAGCAGTAACTTGCCCCGCACAGATACGCAGTATTTT.

The chain couples TRBV5-8 to TRBJ2-1, with D possibly matching TRBD1 (6 bases). The germline V and J ends were trimmed by 0 bases and 6 bases, with 13 bases remaining between them. The CDR3 is 15 amino acids. Germline V gene data show CDR1 as SGHTS and CDR2 as YDEGEE. The CDR3: CASSLEVTGTNEQFF. The CDR3 DNA is TGTGCCAGCAGCTTGGAAGTCACAGGGACCAATGAGCAGTTCTTC.

The chain joins TRBV6-6 to TRBJ2-1; the match to TRBD2 covers 7 bases. Trimming took 6 bases from V and 8 from J; bases not matched to a gene: 13. The CDR3 has 15 residues. The germline V gene has CDR1 MNHNY and CDR2 SVGAGI (reference sequence). CDR3 protein: CASSHGRYMSYEQFF. The CDR3 DNA reads as TGTGCCAGCAGCCACGGGAGGTATATGTCTTATGAGCAGTTCTTC.

The chain links TRBV11-2 to TRBJ2-2; D assignment may be TRBD1 or TRBD2 (5 bases each). Trimming removed 5 bases from V and 4 bases from J, with 26 bases in between. The CDR3 length is 19 residues. Germline-derived CDR1 and CDR2 are SGHAT and FQNNGV. In nucleotides, the CDR3 is TGTGCCAGCAGCCCCCTGAGTGGACGGGGACGCCGGGGCACCGGGGAGCTGTTTTTT. Its translation is CASSPLSGRGRRGTGELFF.

The V call is TRBV7-2, the J call TRBJ1-2; D not resolved. There are 14 residues in the CDR3. V gave up 4 bases and J gave up 6 bases, with 15 bases separating them. Germline CDR1 SGHTA, CDR2 FQGNSA. DNA of the CDR3: TGTGCCAGCAGCTCGGCCGCAGGTCGGGATGGCTACACCTTC. The encoded protein is CASSSAAGRDGYTF.

This chain uses TRBV10-3 with TRBJ1-4; D might be TRBD1 (5 bases). The V gene lost 10 bases and the J gene lost 0 bases, with 15 bases spanning the gap. The CDR3 totals 15 residues. From germline, CDR1 is ENHRY and CDR2 SYGVKD. The CDR3: CATSPPGPTNEKLFF. The CDR3 DNA reads TGTGCCACCTCTCCCCCGGGACCAACTAATGAAAAACTGTTTTTT.

J is TRBJ1-2 and V is TRBV3-1 (or the pseudogene TRBV3-2); possibly TRBD1 for D (5 bases). CDR1 is LGHDT, CDR2 YNNKEL, per germline (reference sequence). Deletions cut 1 base from V and 6 bases from J, with 15 bases between. This CDR3 is 15 amino acids long. CDR3 in amino acids: CASSQVRGSNNGYTF. CDR3 bases: TGTGCCAGCAGCCAAGTACGGGGCTCAAACAATGGCTACACCTTC.

V and J are TRBV6-4 and TRBJ2-3, with 12 bases aligning to TRBD1. Germline V CDR1 and CDR2: MRHNA, SNTAGT. V lost 3 bases, J lost 4 bases, and 2 bases stayed unmatched. This CDR3 has 15 amino acids. The CDR3 here is CASSEGTGGADTQYF. The CDR3 DNA follows: TGTGCCAGCAGTGAAGGGACAGGGGGCGCAGATACGCAGTATTTT.

This rearrangement joins TRBV14 to TRBJ2-7, with 9 bases that match TRBD1. In germline, CDR1 is SGHDN, CDR2 FVKESK. V dropped 2 bases and J dropped 1; count of bases not matched to a gene: 6. This CDR3 region has 16 residues. The CDR3 loop is CASSQLDRGSSYEQYF. The CDR3 nucleotides are TGTGCCAGCAGCCAATTGGACAGGGGTTCATCCTACGAGCAGTACTTC.

V usage is TRBV7-9 and J usage is TRBJ1-6; D uncertain. From germline, CDR1 is SEHNR and CDR2 FQNEAQ (reference sequence). V was shortened by 1 base and J by 7 bases, with 11 bases between the two germline ends. The CDR3 is made up of 15 amino acids. The CDR3 is CASSLGPAANSPLHF. The CDR3 DNA follows: TGTGCCAGCAGCTTAGGCCCCGCGGCCAATTCACCCCTCCACTTT.

The gene calls are TRBV3-1 (or the pseudogene TRBV3-2) and TRBJ2-7; the D gene is possibly TRBD2 (6 bases). CDR3 size: 17 residues. V was clipped by 0 bases and J by 4 bases, with 19 bases between them. Germline CDR1 is LGHDT and CDR2 is YNNKEL (reference sequence). This CDR3 is CASSQDALGRGFYEQYF. In DNA, the CDR3 is TGTGCCAGCAGCCAAGATGCCTTAGGCCGGGGGTTTTACGAGCAGTACTTC.

This clone was counted once. The CDR3 loop is CASSPRGSNEKLFF. For the CDR3, the DNA is TGTGCCAGCAGCCCCAGGGGGAGTAATGAAAAACTGTTTTTT. The rearrangement uses TRBV7-9 and TRBJ1-4; 7 bases are shared with TRBD1. The CDR3 consists of 14 residues. Germline CDR1 SEHNR, CDR2 FQNEAQ (reference sequence). After removal of 5 bases from V and 4 bases from J, the junction contained 4 bases not matched to a gene.

V is TRBV5-1 and J is TRBJ2-2, with 8 bases matching TRBD1. The CDR3 loop spans 14 amino acids. Germline V gene sequence: CDR1 SGHRS, CDR2 YFSETQ. V lost 4 bases, J lost 4 bases, and 3 bases stayed unmatched. The CDR3 DNA reads TGCGCCAGCAGCCATACAGGGGGCACCGGGGAGCTGTTTTTT. Its translation is CASSHTGGTGELFF. The full variable domain, completed using reference TRBV5-1 and TRBJ2-2, is KAGVTQTPRYLIKTRGQQVTLSCSPISGHRSVSWYQQTPGQGLQFLFEYFSETQRNKGNFPGRFSGRQFSNSRSEMNVSTLELGDSALYLCASSHTGGTGELFFGEGSRLTVL.

There are a few counts of this clone. The chain has TRBV9 and TRBJ1-5, with 7 bases that match TRBD1. After removal of 3 bases from V and 5 bases from J, the junction contained 8 bases not matched to a gene. Per germline, CDR1 SGDLS and CDR2 YYNGEE. The CDR3 consists of 15 residues. In nucleotides, the CDR3 is TGTGCCAGCAGCGAGGGGGACAGTTTATATCAGCCCCAGCATTTT. Translating it yields CASSEGDSLYQPQHF.

This clone was detected a few times. The chain recombines TRBV7-9 with TRBJ2-1, with 7 bases lining up with TRBD2. V dropped 10 bases and J dropped 5; count of bases not matched to a gene: 14. The CDR3 spans 15 residues. In germline, CDR1 is SEHNR, CDR2 FQNEAQ (reference sequence). CDR3 in amino acids: CATGAGARVDNEQFF. The CDR3 DNA follows: TGTGCCACCGGGGCGGGAGCACGAGTAGACAATGAGCAGTTCTTC.

The rearrangement uses TRBV30 and TRBJ1-3; D gene unclear. This CDR3 spans 14 amino acids. The germline V gene has CDR1 GTSNPN and CDR2 SVGIG (reference sequence). V was cut by 6 bases and J by 0 bases, with 12 bases left in between. As DNA, the CDR3 is TGTGCCTGTCCCGCCGTATTCTCTGGAAACACCATATATTTT. It yields the protein CACPAVFSGNTIYF.